This is a list of T cell receptor beta chains from one sample in a study of T cell changes during pregnancy in multiple sclerosis. Assay used: immunoSEQ multiplex PCR; TCRdb lists only in-frame clones, some missing. The repertoire consists of tens of thousands of clones, with 85% to 95% occurring once and the leading ten covering roughly 0.21%. Sequences were derived from CD4+ T cells from peripheral blood mononuclear cells, sampled before pregnancy. These receptors came from a female donor with multiple sclerosis, enrolled in a pregnancy study. Each CDR3 is given with its conserved first and last residue. Each record gives: clone size, V gene, D gene, J gene, CDR3 protein, CDR3 DNA. D genes are given only for firm matches. The size of a clone is reported for some rows only, either as once, few or many, or as a class for expanded clones.

.	TRBV5-4	TRBD2	TRBJ2-2	CASSPSPGLAATGELFF	TGTGCCAGCAGCCCGTCCCCGGGACTAGCGGCCACCGGGGAGCTGTTTTTT
once	TRBV7-9	TRBD2	TRBJ2-3	CASSFLAGATDTQYF	TGTGCCAGCAGCTTTCTAGCGGGGGCTACAGATACGCAGTATTTT
.	TRBV9	.	TRBJ2-7	CASSATGLSYEQYF	TGTGCCAGCAGCGCCACGGGACTCTCCTACGAGCAGTACTTC
.	TRBV18	TRBD1	TRBJ1-1	CASSPGTGMNTEAFF	TGTGCCAGCTCACCCGGGACAGGGATGAACACTGAAGCTTTCTTT
.	TRBV5-4	.	TRBJ1-5	CASSAGSNQPQHF	TGTGCCAGCAGCGCGGGTAGTAATCAGCCCCAGCATTTT
.	TRBV10-3	TRBD1	TRBJ1-5	CAINGQGSNQPQHF	TGTGCCATCAACGGACAGGGATCTAATCAGCCCCAGCATTTT
once	TRBV6-5	.	TRBJ1-5	CASSRQEHQPQHF	TGTGCCAGCAGTCGACAGGAACATCAGCCCCAGCATTTT
once	TRBV6-6	TRBD1	TRBJ2-7	CASSQTGAEQYF	TGTGCCAGCAGCCAGACAGGGGCCGAGCAGTACTTC
.	TRBV2	.	TRBJ1-1	CASSEARGRVTEAFF	TGTGCCAGCAGTGAAGCGCGGGGGCGAGTCACTGAAGCTTTCTTT
.	TRBV2	.	TRBJ1-2	CASSGLSRRGGGYTF	TGTGCCAGCAGTGGTCTATCGAGGAGGGGAGGAGGCTACACCTTC
.	TRBV6-1	TRBD1	TRBJ1-1	CASSPRTGSVGEAFF	TGTGCCAGCAGTCCCCGGACAGGGAGCGTGGGGGAAGCTTTCTTT
.	TRBV7-2	.	TRBJ1-1	CASSLNGRNTEAFF	TGTGCCAGCAGCTTAAACGGGAGGAACACTGAAGCTTTCTTT
.	TRBV19	TRBD1	TRBJ2-7	CASSLYHHPTGGQYEQYF	TGTGCCAGTAGTCTATACCACCACCCGACAGGGGGTCAGTACGAGCAGTACTTC
.	TRBV4-2	.	TRBJ2-7	CASSQGGAGTYEQYF	TGTGCCAGCAGCCAAGGAGGAGCGGGTACCTACGAGCAGTACTTC
.	TRBV5-1	TRBD2	TRBJ2-1	CASSGRTSALDNEQFF	TGCGCCAGCAGCGGCCGAACTAGCGCTTTGGACAATGAGCAGTTCTTC
.	TRBV19	.	TRBJ2-5	CASKGDQETQYF	TGTGCCAGTAAGGGGGACCAAGAGACCCAGTACTTC
.	TRBV7-9	TRBD2	TRBJ2-7	CASSFLTSDHEQYF	TGTGCCAGCAGCTTCCTGACTAGCGACCACGAGCAGTACTTC
.	TRBV11-3	TRBD2	TRBJ2-7	CASTELSAGGGLHEQYF	TGTGCCAGCACTGAATTGTCGGCGGGGGGGGGCCTTCACGAGCAGTACTTC
.	TRBV15	TRBD2	TRBJ2-7	CATSGGGLTHEQYF	TGTGCCACCAGCGGGGGGGGTCTCACCCACGAGCAGTACTTC
.	TRBV11-2	.	TRBJ2-7	CASSLASVGYEQYF	TGTGCCAGCAGCTTAGCCAGCGTCGGATACGAGCAGTACTTC
few	TRBV6-1	.	TRBJ1-3	CASRRTTGNTIYF	TGTGCCAGCAGGAGGACAACTGGAAACACCATATATTTT
.	TRBV30	.	TRBJ1-6	CAWRLRVSINSPLHF	TGTGCCTGGAGGTTACGGGTCTCGATTAATTCACCCCTCCACTTT
.	TRBV28	.	TRBJ1-1	CASSLGGRWANTEAFF	TGTGCCAGCAGTTTGGGGGGAAGGTGGGCGAACACTGAAGCTTTCTTT
once	TRBV25-1	TRBD1	TRBJ1-5	CASSVQGSNQPQHF	TGTGCCAGCAGTGTACAGGGGAGCAATCAGCCCCAGCATTTT
.	TRBV11-2	TRBD1	TRBJ1-1	CASSLTGGTEAFF	TGTGCCAGCAGCTTAACAGGGGGCACTGAAGCTTTCTTT
.	TRBV6-6	TRBD1	TRBJ1-5	CASSIRTGEHQPQHF	TGTGCCAGCAGTATTCGGACAGGGGAGCATCAGCCCCAGCATTTT
once	TRBV5-1	.	TRBJ1-1	CASSLEARGGSEAFF	TGCGCCAGCAGCTTGGAGGCCAGGGGAGGGTCTGAAGCTTTCTTT
.	TRBV27	TRBD2	TRBJ2-3	CASSLLAGLTDTQYF	TGTGCCAGCAGTTTGCTAGCGGGGTTAACAGATACGCAGTATTTT
.	TRBV20-1	.	TRBJ2-7	CSVRGWYEQYF	TGCAGTGTGAGAGGCTGGTACGAGCAGTACTTC
few	TRBV6-5	TRBD1	TRBJ2-7	CASSGGQFAEQYF	TGTGCCAGCAGTGGGGGACAGTTTGCCGAGCAGTACTTC
.	TRBV18	TRBD1	TRBJ1-5	CASSPTGGHQPQHF	TGTGCCAGCTCCCCTACAGGGGGCCATCAGCCCCAGCATTTT
.	TRBV7-2	TRBD1	TRBJ2-7	CASSTRTGDEQYF	TGTGCCAGCAGCACTAGGACAGGGGACGAGCAGTACTTC
once	TRBV29-1	TRBD1	TRBJ2-1	CSVAVTGAPEQFF	TGCAGCGTCGCAGTGACAGGGGCCCCTGAGCAGTTCTTC
.	TRBV5-6	.	TRBJ1-5	CASSSWGGINQPQHF	TGTGCCAGCAGCTCGTGGGGGGGCATTAACCAGCCCCAGCATTTT
.	TRBV28	.	TRBJ1-4	CASSSGGSTNEKLFF	TGTGCCAGCAGTTCCGGTGGTTCGACTAATGAAAAACTGTTTTTT
.	TRBV7-2	.	TRBJ1-5	CASSLAPRGVGPYSNQPQHF	TGTGCCAGCAGCTTAGCCCCACGGGGGGTGGGGCCCTATAGCAATCAGCCCCAGCATTTT
once	TRBV18	.	TRBJ2-1	CASSPGRTYNEQFF	TGTGCCAGCTCACCAGGGAGGACCTACAATGAGCAGTTCTTC
.	TRBV15	TRBD1	TRBJ2-2	CATSANLDRVNTGELFF	TGTGCCACCAGCGCAAACCTGGACAGGGTGAACACCGGGGAGCTGTTTTTT
.	TRBV30	.	TRBJ1-2	CAWGTYGGYTF	TGTGCCTGGGGGACTTACGGTGGCTACACCTTC
.	TRBV28	TRBD1	TRBJ2-2	CASSLDRGTGELFF	TGTGCCAGCAGTTTAGACAGGGGGACCGGGGAGCTGTTTTTT
.	TRBV6-5	.	TRBJ1-3	CASSYSWEGNTIYF	TGTGCCAGCAGTTACTCGTGGGAGGGAAACACCATATATTTT
.	TRBV19	.	TRBJ1-5	CASSGTRRSNQPQHF	TGTGCCAGCTCCGGGACTCGGCGAAGCAATCAGCCCCAGCATTTT
once	TRBV10-1	TRBD2	TRBJ2-3	CASSDGRLAGVFGTDTQYF	TGCGCCAGCAGTGACGGAAGGCTAGCGGGAGTGTTTGGGACAGATACGCAGTATTTT